Shown below are 4 T cell receptor beta chains from a single sample sequenced in a study of response to subunit inactivated influenza vaccine. TCRdb redid the calling of the RT-PCR reads with MiXCR, one entry per CDR3 protein. The table records hundreds of thousands of distinct CDR3 sequences, under 9% of them present only once. Source: PBMCs from blood, taken roughly 24 months after vaccination. These receptors were taken from a man in his fifties or sixties who received an inactivated influenza vaccine.

This clonotype was recorded a few times. This chain uses TRBV9 with TRBJ1-1; no clear D. This CDR3 has 14 residues. Trimming took off 4 bases at V and 1 base at J, with 11 bases between the two ends. Germline lookup yields CDR1 SGDLS and CDR2 YYNGEE. CDR3 nucleotides: TGTGCCAGCAGCCCCTCCATCAAGAACACTGAAGCTTTCTTT. This translates into CASSPSIKNTEAFF. Complete variable domain (other parts from reference TRBV9 and TRBJ1-1): DSGVTQTPKHLITATGQRVTLRCSPRSGDLSVYWYQQSLDQGLQFLIQYYNGEERAKGNILERFSAQQFPDLHSELNLSSLELGDSALYFCASSPSIKNTEAFFGQGTRLTVV.

This chain joins TRBV28 and TRBJ1-1; D ambiguous. From germline, CDR1 is MDHEN and CDR2 SYDVKM. CDR3 length: 13 amino acids. V was shortened by 7 bases and J by 1 base, with 10 bases between the two germline ends. In DNA form, the CDR3 reads TGTGCCAGCAACCACCTCAAGAACACTGAAGCTTTCTTT. Translation gives CASNHLKNTEAFF.

The chain is built from TRBV10-3 and TRBJ2-7, with D possibly matching TRBD1 (6 bases). V dropped 3 bases and J dropped 2 bases, with 11 bases sitting between them. CDR3 size: 14 residues. The V gene's germline CDR1 is ENHRY and CDR2 SYGVKD. CDR3 loop: CAISDGKGAYEQYF. CDR3 coding DNA: TGTGCCATCAGTGATGGGAAGGGGGCCTACGAGCAGTACTTC.

This clonotype has a handful of counts. The J gene is TRBJ2-2, the V gene TRBV7-9; TRBD1 might be the D (5 bases). The V gene's germline CDR1 is SEHNR and CDR2 FQNEAQ (reference sequence). The V end lost 5 bases, the J end lost 5 bases, and 18 bases lay between the germline ends. This CDR3 comprises 16 residues. The CDR3: CASSPQGVLGTGELFF. The CDR3 DNA follows: TGTGCCAGCAGCCCCCAAGGGGTCCTAGGTACCGGGGAGCTGTTTTTT.